This record looks at one T cell receptor (beta chain) sequence and its context. Antigen: not known. At one end, the junction sequence differs from germline, possibly due to a read error. Assay: immunoSEQ multiplex PCR; the TCRdb copy retains only in-frame clones and omits some. The profile shows approximately 2.1 million clones, 85% to 95% of them singletons. This sample is part of a study of shared clonotypes between healthy human individuals. As for the study in general: Samples came from a couple of female and a few male donors aged 18 to 49. Three plates were used per donor for CD4 naive, three for CD4 memory, two for CD8 naive and one for CD8 memory.

Participating donors were healthy, HIV-negative adults free of recent acute infections or vaccinations. Study-level points and caveats: Generally, naive subsets (rather than memory subsets) showed larger estimated richness.

Per germline, CDR1 SGHNT and CDR2 YENEEA. CDR3 length: 12 residues. The material sequenced was naive CD4+ T cells from PBMCs. The subset here: CD45RA+ positively selected. The chain employs TRBV11-3 and TRBJ2-2, with D perhaps TRBD1 or TRBD2 (6 bases each). This receptor was taken from a young man in good health. Some clones in this sample may be carry-over from other donors' samples. The CDR3 coding sequence is TGTGCCAGCAGCTCGGGTGGAGGGGGGCTGTTTTTT. Its translation: CASSSGGGGLFF.